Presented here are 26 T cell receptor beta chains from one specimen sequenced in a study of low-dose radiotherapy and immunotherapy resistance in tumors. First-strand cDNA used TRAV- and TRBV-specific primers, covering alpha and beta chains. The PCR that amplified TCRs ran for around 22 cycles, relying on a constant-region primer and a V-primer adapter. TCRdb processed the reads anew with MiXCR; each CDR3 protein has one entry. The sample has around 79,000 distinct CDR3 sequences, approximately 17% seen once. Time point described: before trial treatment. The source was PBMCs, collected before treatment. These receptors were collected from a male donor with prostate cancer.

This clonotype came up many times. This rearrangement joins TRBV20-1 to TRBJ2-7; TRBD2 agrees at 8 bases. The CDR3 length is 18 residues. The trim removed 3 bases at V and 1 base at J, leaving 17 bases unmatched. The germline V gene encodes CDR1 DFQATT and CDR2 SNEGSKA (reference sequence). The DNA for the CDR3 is TGCAGTGCTAGGCTTAGTCGGGAGGGTGGGGGTTTTTCCTACGAGCAGTACTTC. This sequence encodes CSARLSREGGGFSYEQYF.

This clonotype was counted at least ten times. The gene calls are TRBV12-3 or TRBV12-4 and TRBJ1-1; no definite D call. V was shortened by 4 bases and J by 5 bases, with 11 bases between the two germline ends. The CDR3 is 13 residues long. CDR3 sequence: CASSSPRDTEAFF. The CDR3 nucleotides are TGTGCCAGCAGTTCCCCAAGGGATACTGAAGCTTTCTTT.

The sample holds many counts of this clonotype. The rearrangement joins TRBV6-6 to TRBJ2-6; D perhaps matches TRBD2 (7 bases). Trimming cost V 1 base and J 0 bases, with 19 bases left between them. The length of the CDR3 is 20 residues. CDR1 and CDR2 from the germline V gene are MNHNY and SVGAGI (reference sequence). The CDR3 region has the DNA TGTGCCAGCAGTTACTTGGGGGGGCGGACAGTAACCTCTGGGGCCAACGTCCTGACTTTC. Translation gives CASSYLGGRTVTSGANVLTF.

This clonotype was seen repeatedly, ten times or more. Here the CDR3 reads CASSQEGTLWFF. DNA for the CDR3: TGTGCCAGCAGCCAGGAGGGGACATTGTGGTTCTTC. This chain joins TRBV14 and TRBJ2-1, with D tentatively TRBD1 or TRBD2 (6 bases each). Germline V gives CDR1 SGHDN, CDR2 FVKESK. V dropped 3 bases and J dropped 15 bases, with 15 bases sitting between them. CDR3 length equals 12 residues.

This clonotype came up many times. This CDR3 is CASTPRVGGSRETQYF. As DNA, the CDR3 is TGCGCCAGCACCCCCAGAGTTGGGGGTTCGCGTGAGACCCAGTACTTC. This rearrangement joins TRBV5-1 to TRBJ2-5; D could derive from TRBD1 or TRBD2 (5 bases each). CDR1 SGHRS and CDR2 YFSETQ come from the germline V gene. This CDR3 has 16 residues. The V end was cut by 6 bases, the J end by 5 bases, with 23 bases between. The whole variable domain, remainder taken from reference TRBV5-1 and TRBJ2-5, is KAGVTQTPRYLIKTRGQQVTLSCSPISGHRSVSWYQQTPGQGLQFLFEYFSETQRNKGNFPGRFSGRQFSNSRSEMNVSTLELGDSALYLCASTPRVGGSRETQYFGPGTRLLVL.

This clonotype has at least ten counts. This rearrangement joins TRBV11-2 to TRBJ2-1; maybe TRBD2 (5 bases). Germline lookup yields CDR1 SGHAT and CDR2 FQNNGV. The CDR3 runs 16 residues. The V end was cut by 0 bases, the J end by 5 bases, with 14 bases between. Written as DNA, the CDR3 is TGTGCCAGCAGCTTAGAGCGGCGGGCTAGTGACAATGAGCAGTTCTTC. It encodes CASSLERRASDNEQFF.

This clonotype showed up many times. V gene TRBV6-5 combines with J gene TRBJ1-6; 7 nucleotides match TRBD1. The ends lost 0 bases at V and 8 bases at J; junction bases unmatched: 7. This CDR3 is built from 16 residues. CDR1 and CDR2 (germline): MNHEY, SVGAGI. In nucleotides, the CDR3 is TGTGCCAGCAGTTACTCTCCCACAGGGGTAGATTCACCCCTCCACTTT. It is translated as CASSYSPTGVDSPLHF.

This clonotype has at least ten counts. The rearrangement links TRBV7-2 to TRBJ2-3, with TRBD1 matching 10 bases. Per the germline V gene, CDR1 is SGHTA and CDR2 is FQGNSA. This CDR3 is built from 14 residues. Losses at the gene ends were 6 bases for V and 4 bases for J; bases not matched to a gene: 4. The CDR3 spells CASRVGTGADTQYF. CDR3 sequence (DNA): TGTGCCAGCAGGGTCGGGACAGGGGCAGATACGCAGTATTTT.

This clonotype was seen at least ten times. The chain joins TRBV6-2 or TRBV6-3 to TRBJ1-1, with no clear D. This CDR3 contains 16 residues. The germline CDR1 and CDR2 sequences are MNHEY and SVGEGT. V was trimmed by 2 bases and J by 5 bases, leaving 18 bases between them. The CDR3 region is CASSYGYRDLMTEAFF. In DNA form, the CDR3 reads TGTGCCAGCAGTTACGGGTACAGAGACCTTATGACTGAAGCTTTCTTT.

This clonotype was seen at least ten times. The CDR3 loop reads CASSDQGQVTEAFF. In DNA form, the CDR3 reads TGTGCCAGCAGTGATCAGGGGCAGGTGACTGAAGCTTTCTTT. The chain links TRBV6-2 or TRBV6-3 to TRBJ1-1; TRBD1 might be the D (6 bases). V was pared by 5 bases and J by 5 bases, with 15 bases between. Germline CDR1 is MNHEY and CDR2 is SVGEGT. The CDR3 is 14 residues long.

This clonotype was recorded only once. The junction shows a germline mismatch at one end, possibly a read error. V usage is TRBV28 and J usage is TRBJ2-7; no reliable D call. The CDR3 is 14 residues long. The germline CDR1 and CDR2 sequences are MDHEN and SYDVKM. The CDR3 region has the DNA TGTGCCGGCAGTCTTCCGGGCCTCAAATGGGAGCAGTACTTC. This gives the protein CAGSLPGLKWEQYF.

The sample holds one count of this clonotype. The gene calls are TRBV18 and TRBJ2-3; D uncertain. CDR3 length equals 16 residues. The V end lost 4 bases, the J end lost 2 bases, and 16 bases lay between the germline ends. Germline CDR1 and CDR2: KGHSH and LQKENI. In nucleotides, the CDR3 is TGTGCCAGCTCACTGCTGTTTAGGGATCTCACAGATACGCAGTATTTT. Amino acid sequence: CASSLLFRDLTDTQYF.

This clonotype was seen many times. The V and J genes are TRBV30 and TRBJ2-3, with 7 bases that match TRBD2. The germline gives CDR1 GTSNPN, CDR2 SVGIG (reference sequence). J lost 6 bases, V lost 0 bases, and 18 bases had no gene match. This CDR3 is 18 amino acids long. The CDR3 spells CAWSVGLAVVSSTDTQYF. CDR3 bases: TGTGCCTGGAGTGTAGGTCTAGCGGTGGTCAGTTCAACGGATACGCAGTATTTT.

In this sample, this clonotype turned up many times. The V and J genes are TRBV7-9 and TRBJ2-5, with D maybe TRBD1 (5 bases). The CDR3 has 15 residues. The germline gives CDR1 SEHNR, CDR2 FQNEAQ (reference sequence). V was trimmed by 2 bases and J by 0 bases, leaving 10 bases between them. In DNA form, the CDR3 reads TGTGCCAGCAGCTTATATATAGGGGACCAAGAGACCCAGTACTTC. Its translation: CASSLYIGDQETQYF.

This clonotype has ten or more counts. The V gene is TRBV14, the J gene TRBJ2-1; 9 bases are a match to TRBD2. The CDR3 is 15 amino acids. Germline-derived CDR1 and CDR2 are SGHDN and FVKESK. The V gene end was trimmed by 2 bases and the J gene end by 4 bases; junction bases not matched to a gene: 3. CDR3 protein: CASSQRTSEYNEQFF. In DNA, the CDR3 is TGTGCCAGCAGCCAAAGGACTAGCGAATACAATGAGCAGTTCTTC.

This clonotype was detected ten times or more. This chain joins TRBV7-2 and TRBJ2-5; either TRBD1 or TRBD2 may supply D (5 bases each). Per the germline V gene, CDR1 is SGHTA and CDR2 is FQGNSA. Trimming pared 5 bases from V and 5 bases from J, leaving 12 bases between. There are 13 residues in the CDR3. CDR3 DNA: TGTGCCAGCAGCCGGGGCAGGAGGGAGACCCAGTACTTC. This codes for CASSRGRRETQYF.

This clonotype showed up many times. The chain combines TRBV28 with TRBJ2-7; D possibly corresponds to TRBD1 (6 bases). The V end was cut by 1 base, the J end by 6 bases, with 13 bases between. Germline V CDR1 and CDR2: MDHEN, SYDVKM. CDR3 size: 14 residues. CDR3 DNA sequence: TGTGCCAGCAGTTTATACAGGGACGGGTCCGAGCAGTACTTC. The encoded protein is CASSLYRDGSEQYF. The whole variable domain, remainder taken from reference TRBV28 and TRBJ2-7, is DVKVTQSSRYLVKRTGEKVFLECVQDMDHENMFWYRQDPGLGLRLIYFSYDVKMKEKGDIPEGYSVSREKKERFSLILESASTNQTSMYLCASSLYRDGSEQYFGPGTRLTVT.

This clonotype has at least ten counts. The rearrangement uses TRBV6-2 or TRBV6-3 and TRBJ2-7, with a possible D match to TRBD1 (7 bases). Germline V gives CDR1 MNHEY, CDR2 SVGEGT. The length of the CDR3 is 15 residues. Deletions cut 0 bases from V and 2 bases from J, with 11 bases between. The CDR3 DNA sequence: TGTGCCAGCAGTTACTCTGGCAGGGGGGCCTACGAGCAGTACTTC. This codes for CASSYSGRGAYEQYF.

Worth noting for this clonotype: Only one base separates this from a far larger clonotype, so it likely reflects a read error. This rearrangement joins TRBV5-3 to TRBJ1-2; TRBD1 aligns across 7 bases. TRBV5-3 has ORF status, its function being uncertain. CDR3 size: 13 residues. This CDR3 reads CASSLGQADSYTF. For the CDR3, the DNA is TGTGCCAGCAGCTTAGGACAGGCGGATAGCTACACCTTC.

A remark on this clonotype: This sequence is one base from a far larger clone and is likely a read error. The CDR3 DNA is TGTGCCAGCAGCTTAGTTCCTAGCTGGGAGACCCAGTTCTTC. Its translation: CASSLVPSWETQFF. The genes are TRBV11-2 and TRBJ2-1; TRBD2 is a possible D gene (5 bases). V gave up 1 base and J gave up 13 bases, with 17 bases separating them. The CDR3 extends over 14 amino acids. The V gene's germline CDR1 is SGHAT and CDR2 FQNNGV.

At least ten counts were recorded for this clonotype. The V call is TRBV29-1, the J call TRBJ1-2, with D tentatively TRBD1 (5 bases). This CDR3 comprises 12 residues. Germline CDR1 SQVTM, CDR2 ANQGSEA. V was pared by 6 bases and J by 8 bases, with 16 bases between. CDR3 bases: TGCAGCGTGGGGGACTCACCTAAGGGCTACACCTTC. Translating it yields CSVGDSPKGYTF.

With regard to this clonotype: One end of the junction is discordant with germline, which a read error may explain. The CDR3, as DNA: TGTGCCTGCAGCATAGCCGGGACTGCGCAGTTTTTC. Amino acid sequence: CACSIAGTAQFF. J is TRBJ2-1 and V is TRBV6-5, with D tentatively TRBD2 (6 bases). CDR3 length: 12 residues. From germline, CDR1 is MNHEY and CDR2 SVGAGI.

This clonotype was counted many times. The CDR3 protein is CASSHKQGEAFF. The CDR3 bases are TGCGCCAGCAGCCATAAACAGGGAGAAGCTTTCTTT. The chain employs TRBV4-3 and TRBJ1-1; D is possibly TRBD1 (6 bases). Germline values: CDR1 LGHNA, CDR2 YSLEER. Trimming took off 3 bases at V and 8 bases at J, with 10 bases between the two ends. The CDR3 has 12 amino acids.

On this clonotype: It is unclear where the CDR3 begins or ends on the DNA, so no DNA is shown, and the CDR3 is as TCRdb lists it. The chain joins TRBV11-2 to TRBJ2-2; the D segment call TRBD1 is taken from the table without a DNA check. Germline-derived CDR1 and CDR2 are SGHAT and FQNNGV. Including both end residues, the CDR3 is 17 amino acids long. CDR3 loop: CASSLGWRTDTGELFFF.

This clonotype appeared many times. The CDR3 here is CASSPDGAGGKQYF. As DNA, the CDR3 is TGTGCCAGCAGTCCGGACGGAGCGGGAGGGAAGCAGTACTTC. This chain joins TRBV11-3 and TRBJ2-7, with 10 bases matching TRBD2. The CDR3 length is 14 residues. Trimming took 6 bases from V and 8 from J; bases not matched to a gene: 10. CDR1 is SGHNT, CDR2 YENEEA, per germline.

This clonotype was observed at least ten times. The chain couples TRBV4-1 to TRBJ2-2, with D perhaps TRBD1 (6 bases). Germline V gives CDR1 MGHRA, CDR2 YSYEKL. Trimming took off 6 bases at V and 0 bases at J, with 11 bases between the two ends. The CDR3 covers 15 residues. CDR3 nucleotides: TGCGCCAGCAGTCTGACAGGAACGAACACCGGGGAGCTGTTTTTT. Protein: CASSLTGTNTGELFF.